The T cell receptor beta chain described here comes from a study of post-analysis software for immune sequencing data. Regarding the study as a whole: There were four or five TRBV segments more frequent in patients than controls, and TRBV5-6, TRBV5-1 and TRBV20-1 were among them.

The CDR3 length is 15 residues. V was trimmed by 2 bases and J by 2 bases, leaving 13 bases between them. TCR beta libraries were prepared from cDNA with unique molecular identifiers. TCRdb itself ran the PCR reads through MiXCR, one entry per CDR3 protein. The sample contains around 710,000 distinct CDR3 sequences, around 45% of which appear only once. With respect to this clonotype: No antigen is known for it.

The source material was blood. The chain carries TRBV12-3 or TRBV12-4 and TRBJ2-7; D is perhaps TRBD1 (6 bases). The sequence was collected from a girl under 18 with multiple sclerosis. This CDR3 is CASSLRAGDTYEQYF. The CDR3 nucleotides read TGTGCCAGCAGTTTAAGGGCAGGGGACACCTACGAGCAGTACTTC.